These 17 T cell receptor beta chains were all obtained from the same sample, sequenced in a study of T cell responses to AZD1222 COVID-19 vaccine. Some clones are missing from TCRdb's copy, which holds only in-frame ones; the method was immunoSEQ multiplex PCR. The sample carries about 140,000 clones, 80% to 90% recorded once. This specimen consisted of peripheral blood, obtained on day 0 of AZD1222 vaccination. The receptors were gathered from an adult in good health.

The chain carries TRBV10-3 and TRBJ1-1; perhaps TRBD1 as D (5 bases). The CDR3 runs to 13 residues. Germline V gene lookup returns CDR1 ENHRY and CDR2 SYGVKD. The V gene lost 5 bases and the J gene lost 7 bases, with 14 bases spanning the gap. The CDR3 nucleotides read TGTGCCATCAGTCCGGCCCAGGGAATTGAAGCTTTCTTT. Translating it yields CAISPAQGIEAFF.

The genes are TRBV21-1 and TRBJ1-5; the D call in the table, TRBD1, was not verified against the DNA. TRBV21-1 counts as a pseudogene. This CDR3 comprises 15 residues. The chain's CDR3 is CASSKWQAAWQPQHF. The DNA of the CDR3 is TGTGCCAGCAGCAAATGGCAGGCCGCGTGGCAGCCCCAGCATTTT.

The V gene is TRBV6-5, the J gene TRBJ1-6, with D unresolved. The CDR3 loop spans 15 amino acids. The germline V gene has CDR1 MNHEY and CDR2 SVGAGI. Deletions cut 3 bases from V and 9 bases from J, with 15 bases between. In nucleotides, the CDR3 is TGTGCCAGCAGTTATGGCAGTCTACGAAGTTCACCCCTCCACTTT. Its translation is CASSYGSLRSSPLHF.

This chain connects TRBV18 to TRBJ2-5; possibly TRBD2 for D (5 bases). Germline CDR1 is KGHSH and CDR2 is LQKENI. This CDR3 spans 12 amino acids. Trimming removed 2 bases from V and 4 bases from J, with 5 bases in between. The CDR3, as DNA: TGTGCCAGCTCACCAGGGAGAGAGACCCAGTACTTC. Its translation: CASSPGRETQYF.

The CDR3 protein is CAGISQGLRKGELFF. DNA for the CDR3: TGTGCCGGAATCTCCCAGGGGCTGCGAAAGGGGGAGCTGTTTTTT. The rearrangement uses TRBV30 and TRBJ2-2, with D possibly being TRBD1 (6 bases). Germline CDR1 GTSNPN, CDR2 SVGIG (reference sequence). V was clipped by 8 bases and J by 8 bases, with 24 bases between them. The CDR3 spans 15 residues. The whole variable domain, filled in from reference TRBV30 and TRBJ2-2, reads SQTIHQWPATLVQPVGSPLSLECTVEGTSNPNLYWYRQAAGRGLQLLFYSVGIGQISSEVPQNLSASRPQDRQFILSSKKLLLSDSGFYLCAGISQGLRKGELFFGEGSRLTVL.

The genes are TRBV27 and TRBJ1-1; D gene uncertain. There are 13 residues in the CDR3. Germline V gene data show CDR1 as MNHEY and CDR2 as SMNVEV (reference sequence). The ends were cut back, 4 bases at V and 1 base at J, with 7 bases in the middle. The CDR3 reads CASSWVKNTEAFF. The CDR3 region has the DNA TGTGCCAGCAGTTGGGTAAAGAACACTGAAGCTTTCTTT.

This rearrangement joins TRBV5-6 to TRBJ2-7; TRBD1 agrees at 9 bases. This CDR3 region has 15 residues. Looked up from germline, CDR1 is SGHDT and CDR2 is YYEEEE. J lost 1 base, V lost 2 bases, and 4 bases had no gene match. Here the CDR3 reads CASSFGTGWSYEQYF. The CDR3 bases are TGTGCCAGCAGCTTCGGGACAGGGTGGTCCTACGAGCAGTACTTC.

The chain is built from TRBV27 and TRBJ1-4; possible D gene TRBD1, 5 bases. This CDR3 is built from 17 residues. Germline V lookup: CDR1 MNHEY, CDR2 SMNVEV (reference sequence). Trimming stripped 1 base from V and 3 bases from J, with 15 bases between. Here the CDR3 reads CASSLFGRDASNEKLFF. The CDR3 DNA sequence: TGTGCCAGCAGTTTATTTGGCAGGGACGCTTCTAATGAAAAACTGTTTTTT.

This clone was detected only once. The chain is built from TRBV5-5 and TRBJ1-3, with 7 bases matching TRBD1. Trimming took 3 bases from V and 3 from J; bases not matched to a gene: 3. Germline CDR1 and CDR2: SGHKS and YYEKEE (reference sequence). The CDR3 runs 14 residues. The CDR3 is CASSWRTGGNTIYF. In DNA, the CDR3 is TGTGCCAGCAGCTGGAGGACAGGTGGAAACACCATATATTTT.

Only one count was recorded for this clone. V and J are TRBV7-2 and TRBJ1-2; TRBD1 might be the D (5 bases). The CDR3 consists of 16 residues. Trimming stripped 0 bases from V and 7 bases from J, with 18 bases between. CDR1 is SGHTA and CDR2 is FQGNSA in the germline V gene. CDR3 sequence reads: CASSLARTPPEVGYTF. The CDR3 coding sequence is TGTGCCAGCAGCTTAGCCCGGACACCTCCAGAAGTTGGCTACACCTTC.

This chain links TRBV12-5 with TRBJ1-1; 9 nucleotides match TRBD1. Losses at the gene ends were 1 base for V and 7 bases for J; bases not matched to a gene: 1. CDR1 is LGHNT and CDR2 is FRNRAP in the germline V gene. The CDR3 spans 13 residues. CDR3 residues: CASGLGQGVEAFF. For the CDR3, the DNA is TGTGCTAGTGGTTTGGGACAGGGGGTTGAAGCTTTCTTT.

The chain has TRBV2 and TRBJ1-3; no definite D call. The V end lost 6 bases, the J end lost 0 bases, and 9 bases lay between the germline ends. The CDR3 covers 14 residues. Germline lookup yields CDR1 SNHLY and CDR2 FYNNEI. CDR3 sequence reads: CASRQYSSGNTIYF. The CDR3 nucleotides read TGTGCCAGCAGGCAGTATTCCTCTGGAAACACCATATATTTT.

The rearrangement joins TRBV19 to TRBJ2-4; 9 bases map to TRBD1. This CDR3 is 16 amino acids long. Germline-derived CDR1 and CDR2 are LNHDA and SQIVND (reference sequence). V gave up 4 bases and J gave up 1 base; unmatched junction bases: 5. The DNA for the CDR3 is TGTGCCAGTAGTACGCCAGGACAGGGGGCCAAAAACATTCAGTACTTC. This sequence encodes CASSTPGQGAKNIQYF.

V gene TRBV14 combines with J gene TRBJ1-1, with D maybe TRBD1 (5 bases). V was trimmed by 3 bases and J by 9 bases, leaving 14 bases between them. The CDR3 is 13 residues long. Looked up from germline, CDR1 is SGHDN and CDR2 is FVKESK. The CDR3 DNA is TGTGCCAGCAGCCATCTCAGGGCAAATAAAGCTTTCTTT. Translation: CASSHLRANKAFF.

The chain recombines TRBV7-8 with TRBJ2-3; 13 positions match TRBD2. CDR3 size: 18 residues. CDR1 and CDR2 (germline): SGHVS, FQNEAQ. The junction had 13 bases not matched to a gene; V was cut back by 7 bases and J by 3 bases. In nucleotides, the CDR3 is TGTGCCAGCACCGGGAGGACTAGCGGGAGACGGAGGACAGATACGCAGTATTTT. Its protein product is CASTGRTSGRRRTDTQYF.

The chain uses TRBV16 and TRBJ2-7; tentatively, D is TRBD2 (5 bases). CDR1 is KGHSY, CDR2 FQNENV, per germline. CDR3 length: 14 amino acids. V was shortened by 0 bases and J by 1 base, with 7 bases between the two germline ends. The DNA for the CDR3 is TGTGCCAGCAGCCAATCAAGGACTTCCTACGAGCAGTACTTC. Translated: CASSQSRTSYEQYF.

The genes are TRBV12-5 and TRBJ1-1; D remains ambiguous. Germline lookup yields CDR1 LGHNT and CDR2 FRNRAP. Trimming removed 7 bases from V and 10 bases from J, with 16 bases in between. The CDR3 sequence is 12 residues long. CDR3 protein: CASVGIRTAAFF. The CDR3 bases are TGTGCTAGTGTAGGTATTCGAACGGCAGCTTTCTTT.